In its sample, the clone carrying this T cell receptor (beta chain) was seen many times. The sample belongs to a study of T cells in Graves' hyperthyroidism and ophthalmopathy. V lost 6 bases to trimming and J lost 3 bases, with 15 bases between them. Germline V gene sequence: CDR1 SGHVS, CDR2 FQNEAQ. The CDR3 consists of 14 residues. The PBMCs studied were ones that came from 8 to 10 ml fresh peripheral blood. What was amplified from RNA transcripts were TCR beta CDR3 regions. The study used the HTBI primer set for a first-round RT-PCR of the TCR CDR3. TCRdb called the multiplex PCR reads again in MiXCR, with one record for every CDR3 protein. This sample has almost 350,000 distinct CDR3 sequences, with over 15% found just once.

This sequence was found in a middle-aged woman with Graves' ophthalmopathy. The sample was blood. The chain couples TRBV7-8 to TRBJ2-7, with D maybe TRBD2 (6 bases). The chain's CDR3 is CASSSGTSIYEQYF. DNA for the CDR3: TGTGCCAGCAGTTCCGGGACTTCGATCTACGAGCAGTACTTC.